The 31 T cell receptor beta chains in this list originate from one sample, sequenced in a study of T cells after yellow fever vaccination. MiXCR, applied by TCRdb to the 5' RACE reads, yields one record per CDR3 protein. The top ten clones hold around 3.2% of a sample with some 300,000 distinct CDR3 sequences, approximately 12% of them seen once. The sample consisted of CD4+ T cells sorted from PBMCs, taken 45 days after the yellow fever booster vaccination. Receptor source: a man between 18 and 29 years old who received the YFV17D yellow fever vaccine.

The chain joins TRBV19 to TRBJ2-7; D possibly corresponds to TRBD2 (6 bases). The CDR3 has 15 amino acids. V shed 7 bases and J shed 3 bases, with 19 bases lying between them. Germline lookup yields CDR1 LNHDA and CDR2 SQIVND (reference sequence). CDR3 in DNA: TGTGCCAGTACCAGTATCGGGGCGCGGGGCTACGAGCAGTACTTC. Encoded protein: CASTSIGARGYEQYF. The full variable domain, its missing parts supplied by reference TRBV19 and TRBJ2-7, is DGGITQSPKYLFRKEGQNVTLSCEQNLNHDAMYWYRQDPGQGLRLIYYSQIVNDFQKGDIAEGYSVSREKKESFPLTVTSAQKNPTAFYLCASTSIGARGYEQYFGPGTRLTVT.

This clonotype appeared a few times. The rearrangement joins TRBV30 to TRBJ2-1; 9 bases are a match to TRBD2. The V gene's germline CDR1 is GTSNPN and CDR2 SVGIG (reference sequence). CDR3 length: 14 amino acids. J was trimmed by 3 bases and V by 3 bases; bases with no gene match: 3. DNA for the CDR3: TGTGCCTGGAGGAAGCGGGGGGTCTACAATGAGCAGTTCTTC. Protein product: CAWRKRGVYNEQFF.

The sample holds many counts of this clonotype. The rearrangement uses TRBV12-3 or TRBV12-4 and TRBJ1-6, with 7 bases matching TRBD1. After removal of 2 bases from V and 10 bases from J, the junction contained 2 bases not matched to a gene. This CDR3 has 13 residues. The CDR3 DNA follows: TGTGCCAGCAGTTTAAGGGGGCAATCACCCCTCCACTTT. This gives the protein CASSLRGQSPLHF.

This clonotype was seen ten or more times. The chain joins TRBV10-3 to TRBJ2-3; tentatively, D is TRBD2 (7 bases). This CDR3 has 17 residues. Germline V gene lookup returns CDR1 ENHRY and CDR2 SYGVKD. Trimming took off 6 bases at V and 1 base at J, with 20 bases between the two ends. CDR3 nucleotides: TGTGCCATCAGCGACGGCGGGGGCACCCCTGGCACAGATACGCAGTATTTT. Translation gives CAISDGGGTPGTDTQYF.

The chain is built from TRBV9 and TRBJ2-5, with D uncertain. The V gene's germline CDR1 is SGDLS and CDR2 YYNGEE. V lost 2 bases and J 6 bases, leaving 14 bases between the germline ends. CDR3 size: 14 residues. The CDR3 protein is CASSVMLQSKTQYF. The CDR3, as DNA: TGTGCCAGCAGCGTTATGTTACAGTCCAAGACCCAGTACTTC.

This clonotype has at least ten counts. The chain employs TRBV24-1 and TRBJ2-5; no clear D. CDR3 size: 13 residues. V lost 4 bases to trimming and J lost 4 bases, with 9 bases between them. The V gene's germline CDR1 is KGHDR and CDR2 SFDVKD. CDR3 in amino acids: CATSDASVETQYF. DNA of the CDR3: TGTGCCACCAGTGACGCCAGCGTAGAGACCCAGTACTTC.

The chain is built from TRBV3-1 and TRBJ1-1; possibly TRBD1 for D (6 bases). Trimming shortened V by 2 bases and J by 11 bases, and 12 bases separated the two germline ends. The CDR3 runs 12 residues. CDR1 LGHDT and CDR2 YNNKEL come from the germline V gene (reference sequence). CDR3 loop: CASSQQGYDAFF. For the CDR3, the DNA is TGTGCCAGCAGCCAACAGGGGTATGATGCTTTCTTT.

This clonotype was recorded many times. CDR3 protein: CSAAPLPSGGRTDTQYF. The CDR3 region has the DNA TGCAGTGCTGCTCCACTCCCTAGCGGGGGGCGCACAGATACGCAGTATTTT. The J gene is TRBJ2-3, the V gene TRBV20-1; 11 bases are shared with TRBD2. Germline V gene data show CDR1 as DFQATT and CDR2 as SNEGSKA (reference sequence). The J segment lost 1 base and the V segment lost 5 bases, leaving 11 bases of the junction unmatched. This CDR3 has 17 residues.

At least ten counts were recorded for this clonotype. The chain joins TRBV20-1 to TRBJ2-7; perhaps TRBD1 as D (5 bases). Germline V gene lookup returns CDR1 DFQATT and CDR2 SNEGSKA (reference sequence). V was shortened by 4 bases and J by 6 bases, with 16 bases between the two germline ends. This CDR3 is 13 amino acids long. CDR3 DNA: TGCAGTGCTACCCCCAAGACAGAGAGCGAGCAGTACTTC. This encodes CSATPKTESEQYF.

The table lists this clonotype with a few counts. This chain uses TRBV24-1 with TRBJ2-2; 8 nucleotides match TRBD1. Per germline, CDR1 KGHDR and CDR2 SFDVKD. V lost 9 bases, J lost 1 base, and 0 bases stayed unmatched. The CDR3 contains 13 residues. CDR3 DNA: TGTGCCACCGGGACAGGGAACACCGGGGAGCTGTTTTTT. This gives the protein CATGTGNTGELFF.

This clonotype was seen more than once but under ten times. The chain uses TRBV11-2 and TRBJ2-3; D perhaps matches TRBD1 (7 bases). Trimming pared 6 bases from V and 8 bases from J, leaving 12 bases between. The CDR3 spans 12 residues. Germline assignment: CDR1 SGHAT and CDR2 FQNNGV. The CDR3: CASRAGQTTQYF. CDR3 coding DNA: TGTGCCAGCAGGGCGGGACAGACTACGCAGTATTTT.

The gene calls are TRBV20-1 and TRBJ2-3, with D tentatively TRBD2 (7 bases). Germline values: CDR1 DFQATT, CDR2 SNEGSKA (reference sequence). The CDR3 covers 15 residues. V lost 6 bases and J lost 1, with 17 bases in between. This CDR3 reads CSAGTRGAGTDTQYF. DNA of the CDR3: TGCAGTGCAGGGACCCGGGGGGCGGGCACAGATACGCAGTATTTT.

The CDR3 loop reads CASSQRTGENTEAFF. The CDR3 nucleotides read TGTGCCAGCAGCCAACGGACAGGGGAGAACACTGAAGCTTTCTTT. The chain couples TRBV3-2 to TRBJ1-1; the listed D gene, TRBD1, was not tested against the DNA. TRBV3-2 is a pseudogene segment. The CDR3 consists of 15 residues.

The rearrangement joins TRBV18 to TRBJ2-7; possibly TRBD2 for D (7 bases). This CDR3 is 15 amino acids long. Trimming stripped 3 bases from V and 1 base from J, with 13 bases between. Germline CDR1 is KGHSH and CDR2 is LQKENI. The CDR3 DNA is TGTGCCAGCTCACCGGGAGGGGGGGGTTCCTACGAGCAGTACGTC. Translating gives CASSPGGGGSYEQYV.

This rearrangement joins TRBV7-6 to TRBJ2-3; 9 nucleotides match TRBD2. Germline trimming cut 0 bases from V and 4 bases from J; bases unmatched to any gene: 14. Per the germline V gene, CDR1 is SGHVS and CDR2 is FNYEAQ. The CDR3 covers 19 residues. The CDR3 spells CASSLARWGRGGRADTQYF. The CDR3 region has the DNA TGTGCCAGCAGCTTAGCCCGGTGGGGGCGGGGGGGCCGCGCAGATACGCAGTATTTT.

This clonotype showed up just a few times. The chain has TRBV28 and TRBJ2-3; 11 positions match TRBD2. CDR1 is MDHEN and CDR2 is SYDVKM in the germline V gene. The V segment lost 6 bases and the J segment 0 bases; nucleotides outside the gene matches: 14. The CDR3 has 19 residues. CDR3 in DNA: TGTGCCAGCAGCTCTACCGGGACTAGCGGAACCCATAGCACAGATACGCAGTATTTT. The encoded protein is CASSSTGTSGTHSTDTQYF.

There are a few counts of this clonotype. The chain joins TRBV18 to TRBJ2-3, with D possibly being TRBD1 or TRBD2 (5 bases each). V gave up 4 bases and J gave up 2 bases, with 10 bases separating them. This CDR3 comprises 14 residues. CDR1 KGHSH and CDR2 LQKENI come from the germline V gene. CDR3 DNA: TGTGCCAGCTCACTGGGGGACCCCACAGATACGCAGTATTTT. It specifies CASSLGDPTDTQYF.

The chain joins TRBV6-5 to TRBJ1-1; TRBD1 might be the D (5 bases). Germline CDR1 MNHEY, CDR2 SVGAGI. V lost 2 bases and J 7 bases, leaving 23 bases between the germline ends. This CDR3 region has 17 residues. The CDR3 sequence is CASSYTRGRLQKIEAFF. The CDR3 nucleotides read TGTGCCAGCAGTTACACGAGGGGCCGACTCCAGAAGATTGAAGCTTTCTTT.

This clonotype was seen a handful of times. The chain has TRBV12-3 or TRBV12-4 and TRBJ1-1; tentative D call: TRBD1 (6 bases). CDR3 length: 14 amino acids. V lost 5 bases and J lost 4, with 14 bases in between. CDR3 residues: CASSPGAGRTEAFF. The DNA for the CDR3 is TGTGCCAGCAGTCCAGGGGCCGGGCGCACTGAAGCTTTCTTT.

The CDR3: CASSLEGASGGAADTQYF. In nucleotides, the CDR3 is TGCGCCAGCAGCTTGGAAGGAGCTAGCGGGGGGGCCGCAGATACGCAGTATTTT. V and J are TRBV5-1 and TRBJ2-3, with 12 bases identical to TRBD2. J gave up 4 bases and V 0 bases, and 9 bases lay outside the gene matches. Germline V gene sequence: CDR1 SGHRS, CDR2 YFSETQ. CDR3 length: 18 amino acids.

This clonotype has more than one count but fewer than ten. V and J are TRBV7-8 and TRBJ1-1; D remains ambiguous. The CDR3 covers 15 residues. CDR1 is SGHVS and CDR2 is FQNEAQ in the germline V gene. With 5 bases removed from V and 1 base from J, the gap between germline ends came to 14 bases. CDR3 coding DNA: TGTGCCAGCAGCCCCCCCGGGCGGGGGAACACTGAAGCTTTCTTT. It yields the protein CASSPPGRGNTEAFF.

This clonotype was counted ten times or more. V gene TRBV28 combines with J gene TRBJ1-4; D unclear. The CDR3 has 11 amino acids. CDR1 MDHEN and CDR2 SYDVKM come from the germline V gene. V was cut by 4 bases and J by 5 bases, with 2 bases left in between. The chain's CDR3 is CASSSNEKLFF. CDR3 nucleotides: TGTGCCAGCAGTTCAAATGAAAAACTGTTTTTT.

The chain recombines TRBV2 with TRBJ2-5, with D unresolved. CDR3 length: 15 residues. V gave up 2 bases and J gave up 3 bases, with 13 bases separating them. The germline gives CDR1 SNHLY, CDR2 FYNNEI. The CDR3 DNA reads TGTGCCAGCAGTGAATTTCGATTAAAAGAAGAGACCCAGTACTTC. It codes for CASSEFRLKEETQYF.

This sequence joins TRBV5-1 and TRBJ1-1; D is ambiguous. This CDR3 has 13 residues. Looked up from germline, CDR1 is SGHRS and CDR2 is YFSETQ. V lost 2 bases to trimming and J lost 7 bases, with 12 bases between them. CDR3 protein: CASSLLGLDEAFF. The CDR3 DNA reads TGCGCCAGCAGCTTATTAGGGCTGGATGAAGCTTTCTTT.

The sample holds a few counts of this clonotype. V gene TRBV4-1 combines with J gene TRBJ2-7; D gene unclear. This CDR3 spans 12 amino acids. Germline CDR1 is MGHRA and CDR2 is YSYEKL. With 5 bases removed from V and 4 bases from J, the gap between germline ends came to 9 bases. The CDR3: CASSDMGYEQYF. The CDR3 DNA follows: TGCGCCAGCAGCGACATGGGGTACGAGCAGTACTTC.

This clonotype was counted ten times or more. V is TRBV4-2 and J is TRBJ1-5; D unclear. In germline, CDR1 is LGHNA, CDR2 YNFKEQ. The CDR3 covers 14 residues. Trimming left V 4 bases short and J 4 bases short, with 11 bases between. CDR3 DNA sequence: TGTGCCAGCAGCCCGGGTGGCCCTAATCAGCCCCAGCATTTT. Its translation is CASSPGGPNQPQHF.

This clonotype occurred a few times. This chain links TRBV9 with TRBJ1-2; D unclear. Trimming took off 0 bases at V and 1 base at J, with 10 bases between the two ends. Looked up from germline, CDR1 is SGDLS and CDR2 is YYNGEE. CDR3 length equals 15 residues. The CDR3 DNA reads TGTGCCAGCAGCGTAGAGGTAGTTAGTAACTATGGCTACACCTTC. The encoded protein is CASSVEVVSNYGYTF.

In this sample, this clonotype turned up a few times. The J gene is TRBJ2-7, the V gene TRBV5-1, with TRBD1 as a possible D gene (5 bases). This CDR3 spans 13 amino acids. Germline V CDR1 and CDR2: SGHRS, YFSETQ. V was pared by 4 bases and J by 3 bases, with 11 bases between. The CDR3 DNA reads TGCGCCAGCAGCACGACAGATTTCTACGAGCAGTACTTC. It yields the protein CASSTTDFYEQYF.

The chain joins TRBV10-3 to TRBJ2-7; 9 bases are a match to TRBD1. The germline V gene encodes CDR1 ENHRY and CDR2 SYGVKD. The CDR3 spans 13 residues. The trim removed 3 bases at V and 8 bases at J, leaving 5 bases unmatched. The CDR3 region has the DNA TGTGCCATCAGTGACGGGGACAGGGTCAAGCAGTACTTC. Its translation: CAISDGDRVKQYF.

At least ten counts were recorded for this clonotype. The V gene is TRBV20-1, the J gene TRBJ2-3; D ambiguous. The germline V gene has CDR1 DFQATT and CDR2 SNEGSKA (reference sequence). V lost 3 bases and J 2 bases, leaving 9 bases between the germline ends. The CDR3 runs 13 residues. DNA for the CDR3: TGCAGTGCTAGCTACCCGACCACAGATACGCAGTATTTT. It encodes CSASYPTTDTQYF.

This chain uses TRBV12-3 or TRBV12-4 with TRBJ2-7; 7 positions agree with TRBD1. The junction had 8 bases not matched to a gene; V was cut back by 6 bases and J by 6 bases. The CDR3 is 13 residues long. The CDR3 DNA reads TGTGCCAGCAGCTCGGGACAGCTCGGCGAGCAGTACTTC. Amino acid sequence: CASSSGQLGEQYF.